This T cell receptor (beta chain) was identified in a study of T cells in Graves' hyperthyroidism and ophthalmopathy. TCR beta CDR3 region amplification was performed from RNA transcripts. The HTBI primer set drove a first-round RT-PCR of the TCR CDR3. One entry per CDR3 protein results from TCRdb running MiXCR on the multiplex PCR reads. Of about 690,000 distinct CDR3 sequences in the sample, around a sixth were seen once. Patients were excluded for uncontrolled infection, other autoimmune disease, pregnancy or lactation. Each diagnosis was grounded in clinical symptoms, serum thyroxine and TRAb, thyroid ultrasound, and orbital computed tomography. Germline values: CDR1 SGHTA, CDR2 FQGNSA. The CDR3 spans 16 residues. With 1 base clipped from V and 0 bases from J, the junction kept 4 bases outside the gene matches.

This chain links TRBV7-2 with TRBJ2-7, with 9 bases identical to TRBD2. Sequencing input: blood. This TCR came from a man aged 50 to 60 with Graves' hyperthyroidism. DNA for the CDR3: TGTGCCAGCAGCTTAGGGGTTAGCGGGAGCTCCTACGAGCAGTACTTC. Translation gives CASSLGVSGSSYEQYF.